This TCR beta chain is drawn from a study of a mutant IDH1 vaccine in newly diagnosed glioma. Study-wide background: Patients were started on vaccination 4-6 weeks after radiotherapy alone, or with temozolomide cycles. Males made up 62.5% and females about 40% of treated patients, whose mean age was roughly 40 years.

Time point meaning: week 11, during vaccination. Every single dose of the vaccine, 300 ug of mutant IDH1 20-mer peptide, came with topical imiquimod. New astrocytomas of WHO grade 3 or 4 that were IDH1-mutant and ATRX-lost were found in the donors. The table came from immunoSEQ multiplex PCR; TCRdb's copy has only in-frame clones and leaves some out. This sample yields about 32,000 clones, of which around 78% are seen a single time; roughly 22% belongs to the top ten. This clone occurred once. The antigen remains unidentified. The receptor was derived from a man between 25 and 39 years old with glioma. Sample: PBMCs, taken from a glioma patient whose treatment included an IDH1 peptide vaccine.

CDR3 DNA sequence: TGTGCCAGCAGCCCGGACGGTCAATATATCAATGAGCAGTTCTTC. It translates to CASSPDGQYINEQFF. This chain links TRBV5-6 with TRBJ2-1; D unresolved. The CDR3 contains 15 residues. The germline CDR1 and CDR2 sequences are SGHDT and YYEEEE. The V and J ends lost 4 bases and 6 bases respectively, with 17 bases between them.